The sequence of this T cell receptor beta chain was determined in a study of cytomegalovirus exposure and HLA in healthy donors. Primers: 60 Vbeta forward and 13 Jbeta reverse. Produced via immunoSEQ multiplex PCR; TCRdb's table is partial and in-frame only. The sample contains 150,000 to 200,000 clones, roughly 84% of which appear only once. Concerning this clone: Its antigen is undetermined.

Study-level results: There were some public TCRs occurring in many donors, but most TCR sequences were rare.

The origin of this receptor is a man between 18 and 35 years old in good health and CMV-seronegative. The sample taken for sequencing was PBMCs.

This CDR3 is CASSLFSRVGELFF. The CDR3 DNA reads as TGTGCCAGCAGCTTATTTTCACGGGTCGGGGAGCTGTTTTTT. This chain links TRBV7-3 with TRBJ2-2; unclear D gene. The V and J ends lost 2 bases and 7 bases respectively, with 11 bases between them. The CDR3 covers 14 residues. CDR1 and CDR2 (germline): SGHTA, FQGTGA.